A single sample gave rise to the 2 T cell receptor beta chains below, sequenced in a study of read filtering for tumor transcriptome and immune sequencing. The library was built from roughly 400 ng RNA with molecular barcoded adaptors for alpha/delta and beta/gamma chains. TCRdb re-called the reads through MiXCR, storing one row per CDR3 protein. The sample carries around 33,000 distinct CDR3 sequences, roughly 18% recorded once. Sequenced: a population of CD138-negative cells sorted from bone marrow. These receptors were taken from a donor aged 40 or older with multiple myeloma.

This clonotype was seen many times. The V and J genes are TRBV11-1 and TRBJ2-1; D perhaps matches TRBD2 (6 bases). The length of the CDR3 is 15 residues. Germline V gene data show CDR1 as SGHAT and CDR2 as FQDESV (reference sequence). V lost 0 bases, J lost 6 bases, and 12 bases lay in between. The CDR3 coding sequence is TGTGCCAGCAGCTTAGCGGGTCTAGCGTCCAATGAGCAGTTCTTC. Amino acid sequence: CASSLAGLASNEQFF.

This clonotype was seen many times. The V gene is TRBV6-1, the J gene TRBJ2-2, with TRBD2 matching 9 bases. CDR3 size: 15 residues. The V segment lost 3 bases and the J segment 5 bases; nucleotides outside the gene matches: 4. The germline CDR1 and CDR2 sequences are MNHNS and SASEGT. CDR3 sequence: CASSELAGSTGELFF. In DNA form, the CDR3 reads TGTGCCAGCAGTGAGCTAGCGGGGTCTACCGGGGAGCTGTTTTTT.